Listed below are T cell receptor beta chains from one sample, sequenced in a study of shared clonotypes between healthy human individuals. The protocol was immunoSEQ multiplex PCR, while the TCRdb copy is restricted to in-frame clones and leaves out a portion. The sample contains millions of clones, less than 95% of which appear only once. Sample: naive CD8+ T cells sorted from blood. Every receptor here comes from a young man in good health. The CDR3 runs from the conserved cysteine through the conserved F or W. D genes are given only for firm matches. The size of a clone is reported for some rows only, either as once, few or many, or as a class for expanded clones.

D gene: NA; J gene: TRBJ1-1; V gene: TRBV5-1; clone size: NA; CDR3 protein: CASSLYGAANTEAFF; CDR3 DNA: TGCGCCAGCAGCTTATATGGGGCAGCGAACACTGAAGCTTTCTTT
D gene: NA; J gene: TRBJ1-4; V gene: TRBV9; clone size: NA; CDR3 protein: CASSVAGRLNEKLFF; CDR3 DNA: TGTGCCAGCAGCGTAGCAGGGCGGCTTAATGAAAAACTGTTTTTT
D gene: NA; J gene: TRBJ2-5; V gene: TRBV7-2; clone size: NA; CDR3 protein: CASSLPAETQYF; CDR3 DNA: TGTGCCAGCAGCTTACCGGCAGAGACCCAGTACTTC
D gene: NA; J gene: TRBJ1-4; V gene: TRBV6-5; clone size: NA; CDR3 protein: CASSRKGNEKLFF; CDR3 DNA: TGTGCCAGCAGTAGGAAGGGAAATGAAAAACTGTTTTTT
D gene: TRBD2; J gene: TRBJ2-5; V gene: TRBV6-6; clone size: NA; CDR3 protein: CASSEGLAQYF; CDR3 DNA: TGTGCCAGCAGTGAGGGACTAGCCCAGTACTTC
D gene: NA; J gene: TRBJ2-7; V gene: TRBV6-4; clone size: NA; CDR3 protein: CASSDSRLRQGYF; CDR3 DNA: TGTGCCAGCAGTGACTCTCGACTCCGTCAAGGGTACTTC
D gene: TRBD1; J gene: TRBJ2-3; V gene: TRBV9; clone size: NA; CDR3 protein: CASSPEGQMDTQYF; CDR3 DNA: TGTGCCAGCAGCCCCGAGGGACAGATGGATACGCAGTATTTT
D gene: NA; J gene: TRBJ2-2; V gene: TRBV10-3; clone size: NA; CDR3 protein: CAISEGEDTGELFF; CDR3 DNA: TGTGCCATCTCGGAAGGTGAGGACACCGGGGAGCTGTTTTTT
D gene: NA; J gene: TRBJ1-2; V gene: TRBV19; clone size: NA; CDR3 protein: CASSLTEGDGYTF; CDR3 DNA: TGTGCCAGTAGTCTGACAGAGGGGGATGGCTACACCTTC
D gene: NA; J gene: TRBJ2-3; V gene: TRBV5-6; clone size: NA; CDR3 protein: CASSLQDTQYF; CDR3 DNA: TGTGCCAGCAGCTTGCAGGATACGCAGTATTTT
D gene: NA; J gene: TRBJ1-1; V gene: TRBV4-3; clone size: NA; CDR3 protein: CASSQDLTEEMNTEAFF; CDR3 DNA: TGCGCCAGCAGCCAAGATTTGACGGAGGAGATGAACACTGAAGCTTTCTTT
D gene: TRBD1; J gene: TRBJ2-7; V gene: TRBV13; clone size: NA; CDR3 protein: CASSPGTGIKAWEQYF; CDR3 DNA: TGTGCCAGCAGCCCAGGGACAGGGATTAAGGCTTGGGAGCAGTACTTC
D gene: NA; J gene: TRBJ2-3; V gene: TRBV7-9; clone size: once; CDR3 protein: CASSPAGSTDTQYF; CDR3 DNA: TGTGCCAGCAGCCCCGCGGGGAGTACAGATACGCAGTATTTT
D gene: TRBD2; J gene: TRBJ2-1; V gene: TRBV4-1; clone size: NA; CDR3 protein: CASSQVAGGPNEQFF; CDR3 DNA: TGCGCCAGCAGCCAAGTAGCGGGGGGGCCCAATGAGCAGTTCTTC
D gene: NA; J gene: TRBJ2-3; V gene: TRBV30; clone size: NA; CDR3 protein: CAWSPDSTDTQYF; CDR3 DNA: TGTGCCTGGAGTCCCGACAGCACAGATACGCAGTATTTT
D gene: NA; J gene: TRBJ1-1; V gene: TRBV6-5; clone size: NA; CDR3 protein: CASRTGITEAFF; CDR3 DNA: TGTGCCAGCAGAACAGGGATCACTGAAGCTTTCTTT
D gene: TRBD2; J gene: TRBJ2-1; V gene: TRBV27; clone size: NA; CDR3 protein: CASSSPGGRAENEQFF; CDR3 DNA: TGTGCCAGCAGTTCCCCCGGCGGGAGGGCCGAAAATGAGCAGTTCTTC
D gene: TRBD2; J gene: TRBJ2-7; V gene: TRBV18; clone size: NA; CDR3 protein: CASSSPGLGDEQYF; CDR3 DNA: TGTGCCAGCTCATCTCCAGGACTAGGTGACGAGCAGTACTTC
D gene: NA; J gene: TRBJ2-3; V gene: TRBV18; clone size: NA; CDR3 protein: CASSPRLGTDHTDTQYF; CDR3 DNA: TGTGCCAGCTCACCCAGATTGGGGACGGACCACACAGATACGCAGTATTTT
D gene: NA; J gene: TRBJ2-1; V gene: TRBV4-3; clone size: once; CDR3 protein: CASSQDVGMEQFF; CDR3 DNA: TGCGCCAGCAGCCAAGATGTCGGGATGGAGCAGTTCTTC
D gene: TRBD1; J gene: TRBJ1-5; V gene: TRBV6-5; clone size: NA; CDR3 protein: CASGRRGSNQPQHF; CDR3 DNA: TGTGCCAGCGGTCGCAGGGGGAGCAATCAGCCCCAGCATTTT
D gene: TRBD2; J gene: TRBJ2-5; V gene: TRBV6-5; clone size: NA; CDR3 protein: CASREGLAEETQYF; CDR3 DNA: TGTGCCAGCAGGGAGGGACTAGCGGAAGAGACCCAGTACTTC
D gene: TRBD1; J gene: TRBJ1-3; V gene: TRBV4-1; clone size: NA; CDR3 protein: CASSQTDRGLSGNTIYF; CDR3 DNA: TGCGCCAGCAGCCAAACCGACAGGGGCTTGTCTGGAAACACCATATATTTT
D gene: NA; J gene: TRBJ1-3; V gene: TRBV30; clone size: NA; CDR3 protein: CAWSDSGKWGNTIYF; CDR3 DNA: TGTGCCTGGAGTGATTCAGGGAAATGGGGAAACACCATATATTTT
D gene: NA; J gene: TRBJ2-3; V gene: TRBV6-5; clone size: NA; CDR3 protein: CASSYIGGAADTQYF; CDR3 DNA: TGTGCCAGCAGTTACATAGGGGGTGCCGCAGATACGCAGTATTTT
D gene: TRBD2; J gene: TRBJ2-3; V gene: TRBV6-1; clone size: NA; CDR3 protein: CASSEQTGGGDTQYF; CDR3 DNA: TGTGCCAGCAGTGAGCAGACGGGAGGGGGAGATACGCAGTATTTT
D gene: NA; J gene: TRBJ2-5; V gene: TRBV7-9; clone size: NA; CDR3 protein: CASSSQGYQETQYF; CDR3 DNA: TGTGCCAGCAGCTCTCAGGGGTACCAAGAGACCCAGTACTTC
D gene: NA; J gene: TRBJ2-2; V gene: TRBV10-1; clone size: once; CDR3 protein: CASSDRGTGELFF; CDR3 DNA: TGCGCCAGCAGTGATCGGGGAACCGGGGAGCTGTTTTTT
D gene: NA; J gene: TRBJ1-2; V gene: TRBV28; clone size: NA; CDR3 protein: CASSLLLSPGSYTF; CDR3 DNA: TGTGCCAGCAGTTTATTGTTGTCCCCGGGTAGCTACACCTTC
D gene: TRBD1; J gene: TRBJ2-5; V gene: TRBV7-9; clone size: NA; CDR3 protein: CASSLLGQGPQETQYF; CDR3 DNA: TGTGCCAGCAGCTTACTGGGACAGGGTCCACAAGAGACCCAGTACTTC
D gene: NA; J gene: TRBJ1-5; V gene: TRBV5-8; clone size: NA; CDR3 protein: CASSLEAVPSPNQPQHF; CDR3 DNA: TGTGCCAGCAGCTTGGAGGCAGTGCCTAGCCCCAATCAGCCCCAGCATTTT